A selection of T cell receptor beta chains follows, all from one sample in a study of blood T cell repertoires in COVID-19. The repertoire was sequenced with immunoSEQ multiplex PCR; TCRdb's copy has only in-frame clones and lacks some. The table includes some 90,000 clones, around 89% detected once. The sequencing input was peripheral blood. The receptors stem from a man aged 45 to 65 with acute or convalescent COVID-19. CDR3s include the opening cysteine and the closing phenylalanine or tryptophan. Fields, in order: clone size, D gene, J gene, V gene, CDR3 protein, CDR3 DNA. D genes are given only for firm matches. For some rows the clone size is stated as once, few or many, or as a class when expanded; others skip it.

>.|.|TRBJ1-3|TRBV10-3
CAIRASGSSGNTIYF
TGTGCCATCAGGGCTAGTGGCAGCTCTGGAAACACCATATATTTT
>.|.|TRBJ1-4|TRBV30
CAWSDSHAQKLFF
TGTGCCTGGAGCGACAGCCACGCCCAAAAACTGTTTTTT
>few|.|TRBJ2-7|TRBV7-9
CASSLVGVNEQYF
TGTGCCAGCAGCTTAGTCGGTGTTAACGAGCAGTACTTC
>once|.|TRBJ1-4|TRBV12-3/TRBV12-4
CASSPQEYEKLFF
TGTGCCAGCAGTCCCCAGGAATATGAAAAACTGTTTTTT
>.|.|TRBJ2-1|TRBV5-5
CASSPRVGIPGEEQFF
TGTGCCAGCAGCCCTAGGGTGGGTATCCCGGGGGAGGAGCAGTTCTTC
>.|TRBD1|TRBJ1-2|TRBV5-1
CASSSLTQGALNGYTF
TGCGCCAGCAGCTCGTTGACACAGGGGGCATTGAATGGCTACACCTTC
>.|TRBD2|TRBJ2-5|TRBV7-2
CASSLERLAGGQETQYF
TGTGCCAGCAGCTTAGAGAGACTAGCGGGGGGACAAGAGACCCAGTACTTC
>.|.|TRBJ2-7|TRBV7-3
CASSLGTSGGEQYF
TGTGCCAGCAGCCTCGGGACCTCCGGGGGAGAGCAGTACTTC
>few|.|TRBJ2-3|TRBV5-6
CASSLEQGLDTQYF
TGTGCCAGCAGCTTGGAGCAGGGGTTAGATACGCAGTATTTT
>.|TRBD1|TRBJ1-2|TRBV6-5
CASALGQGPGGYTF
TGTGCCAGCGCCTTGGGACAGGGGCCAGGGGGCTACACCTTC
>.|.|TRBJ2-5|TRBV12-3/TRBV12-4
CASSQQMETQYF
TGTGCCAGCAGCCAACAGATGGAGACCCAGTACTTC